A selection of T cell receptor beta chains follows, all from one sample in a study of somatic mutations in cytotoxic T cells in rheumatoid arthritis. Some clones are missing from TCRdb's copy, which holds only in-frame ones; the method was immunoSEQ multiplex PCR. Of 3,500 or so clones in the sample, around four fifths were seen once. Sample: CD8+ T cells sorted from blood. The receptors shown here come from a man in his fifties with rheumatoid arthritis. The CDR3 runs from the conserved cysteine through the conserved F or W. D genes are given only for firm matches. Where a row states a size, it is once, few, many or the class of an expanded clone; other rows omit it.

d_call clone_size j_call v_call cdr3_nt cdr3_aa
TRBD2 . TRBJ2-7 TRBV9 TGTGCCAGCAGCGTAGAAGGCGGGAGGGCCGGTTACGAGCAGTACTTC CASSVEGGRAGYEQYF
TRBD2 . TRBJ2-1 TRBV7-2 TGTGCCAGCAGCTTAGGGGTCAGCGGGGGGAGATCTGCCAATGAGCAGTTCTTC CASSLGVSGGRSANEQFF
. . TRBJ2-7 TRBV7-3 TGCGCCAGCAGCCAAGCGGCGGAAAGCTCCTACGAGCAGTACTTC CASSQAAESSYEQYF
TRBD1 . TRBJ1-5 TRBV29-1 TGCAGCGTAGCCCAGGGGGATGGCAATCAGCCCCAGCATTTT CSVAQGDGNQPQHF
TRBD1 . TRBJ1-1 TRBV7-2 TGTGCCAGCAGCTTGCGACAGGGGGTGGTTGAGGCTTTCTTT CASSLRQGVVEAFF
TRBD1 . TRBJ1-2 TRBV10-3 TGTGCCATCAGTGCTACAGGGGGGGCGTATGGCTACACCTTC CAISATGGAYGYTF
TRBD1 . TRBJ2-4 TRBV7-9 TGTGCCAGCAGCTTTACAGGGGGCTCCCCTTTGGACATTCAGTACTTC CASSFTGGSPLDIQYF
. . TRBJ2-2 TRBV5-1 TGCGCCAGCAGATTAGATGGCACCGGGGAGCTGTTTTTT CASRLDGTGELFF
TRBD1 . TRBJ2-7 TRBV7-9 TGTGCCAGCAGCCTGCCCAGGACAGGGGATCCCTACGAGCAGTACTTC CASSLPRTGDPYEQYF
TRBD1 . TRBJ2-7 TRBV5-1 TGCGCCAGCAGCTCCGGGACAGGTTTGACCGAGCAGTACTTC CASSSGTGLTEQYF
. . TRBJ1-3 TRBV19 TGTGCCAGTACCATACGGGGAGACTCTGGAAACACCATATATTTT CASTIRGDSGNTIYF
TRBD1 . TRBJ1-2 TRBV15 TGTGCCACCAGCCAACAGGGGAGGAAAGGCTACACCTTC CATSQQGRKGYTF
TRBD1 . TRBJ2-7 TRBV19 TGTGCCAGTAGTATGGGGACAGGGACTTCCTACGAGCAGTACTTC CASSMGTGTSYEQYF
TRBD1 once TRBJ2-5 TRBV13 TGTGCCAGCAGCCACAGGGGGGAGTCACCTCAAGAGACCCAGTACTTC CASSHRGESPQETQYF
. once TRBJ1-1 TRBV7-6 TGTGCCAGCAGCTTAGATGAGGGGGACGGCACTGAAGCTTTCTTT CASSLDEGDGTEAFF